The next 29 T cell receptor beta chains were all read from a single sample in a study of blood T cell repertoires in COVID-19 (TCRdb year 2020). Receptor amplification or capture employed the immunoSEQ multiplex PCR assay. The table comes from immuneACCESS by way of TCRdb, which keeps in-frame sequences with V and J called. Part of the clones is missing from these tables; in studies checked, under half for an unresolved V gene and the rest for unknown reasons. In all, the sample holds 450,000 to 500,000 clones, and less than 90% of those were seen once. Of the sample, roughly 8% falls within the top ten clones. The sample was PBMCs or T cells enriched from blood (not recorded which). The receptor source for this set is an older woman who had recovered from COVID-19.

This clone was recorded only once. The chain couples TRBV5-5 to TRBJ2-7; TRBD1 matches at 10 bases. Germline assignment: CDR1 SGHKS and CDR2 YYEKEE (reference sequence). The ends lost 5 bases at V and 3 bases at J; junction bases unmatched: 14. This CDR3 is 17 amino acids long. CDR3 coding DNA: TGTGCCAGCAGTTCCCCGGGACAGGGGACGGGGGTCTACGAGCAGTACGTC. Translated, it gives CASSSPGQGTGVYEQYV.

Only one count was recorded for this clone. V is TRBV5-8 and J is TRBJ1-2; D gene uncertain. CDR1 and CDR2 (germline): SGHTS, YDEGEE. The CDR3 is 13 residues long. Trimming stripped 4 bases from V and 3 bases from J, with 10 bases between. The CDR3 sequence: CASSEGIHYGYTF. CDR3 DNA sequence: TGTGCCAGCAGCGAGGGAATCCACTATGGCTACACCTTC.

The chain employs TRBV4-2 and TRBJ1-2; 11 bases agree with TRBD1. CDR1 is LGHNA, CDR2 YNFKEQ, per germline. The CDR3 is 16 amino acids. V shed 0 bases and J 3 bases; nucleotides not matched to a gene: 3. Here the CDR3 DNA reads TGTGCCAGCAGCCAAGATTGGACAGGGGGCTACTATGGCTACACCTTC. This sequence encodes CASSQDWTGGYYGYTF.

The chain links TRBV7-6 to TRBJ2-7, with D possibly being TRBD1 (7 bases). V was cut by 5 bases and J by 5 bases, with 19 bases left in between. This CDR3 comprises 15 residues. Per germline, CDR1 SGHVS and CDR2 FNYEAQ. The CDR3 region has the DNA TGTGCCAGCAGCAGGGGGCCAGGGACTGTAAACGAGCAGTACGTC. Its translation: CASSRGPGTVNEQYV.

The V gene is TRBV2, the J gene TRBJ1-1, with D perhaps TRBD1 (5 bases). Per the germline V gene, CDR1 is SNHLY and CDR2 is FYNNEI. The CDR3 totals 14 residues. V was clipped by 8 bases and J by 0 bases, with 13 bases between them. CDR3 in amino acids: CASSKDIVNTEAFF. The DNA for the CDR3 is TGTGCCAGCTCAAAGGACATAGTGAACACTGAAGCTTTCTTT. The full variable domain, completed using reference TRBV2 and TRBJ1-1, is EPEVTQTPSHQVTQMGQEVILRCVPISNHLYFYWYRQILGQKVEFLVSFYNNEISEKSEIFDDQFSVERPDGSNFTLKIRSTKLEDSAMYFCASSKDIVNTEAFFGQGTRLTVV.

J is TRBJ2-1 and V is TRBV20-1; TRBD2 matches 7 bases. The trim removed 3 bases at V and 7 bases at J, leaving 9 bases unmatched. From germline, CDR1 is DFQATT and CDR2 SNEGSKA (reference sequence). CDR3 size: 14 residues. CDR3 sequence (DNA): TGCAGTGCTAGTCGCGCGGGGGTGGGGAATGAGCAGTTCTTC. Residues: CSASRAGVGNEQFF.

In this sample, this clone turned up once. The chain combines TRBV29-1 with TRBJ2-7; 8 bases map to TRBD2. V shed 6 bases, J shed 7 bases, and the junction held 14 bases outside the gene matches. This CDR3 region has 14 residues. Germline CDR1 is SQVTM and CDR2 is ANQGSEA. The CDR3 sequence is CSVPGGTGPLEQYF. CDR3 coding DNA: TGCAGCGTCCCGGGGGGGACCGGTCCCCTAGAGCAGTACTTC.

In DNA form, the CDR3 reads TGTGCCAGCAGCCCCCCACGGGGGGGGTCCTACAATGAGCAGTTCTTC. It encodes CASSPPRGGSYNEQFF. The chain uses TRBV3-1 (or the pseudogene TRBV3-2) and TRBJ2-1, with 8 nucleotides matching TRBD2. CDR1 and CDR2 from the germline V gene are LGHDT and YNNKEL (reference sequence). This CDR3 region has 16 residues. After removal of 4 bases from V and 1 base from J, the junction contained 6 bases not matched to a gene.

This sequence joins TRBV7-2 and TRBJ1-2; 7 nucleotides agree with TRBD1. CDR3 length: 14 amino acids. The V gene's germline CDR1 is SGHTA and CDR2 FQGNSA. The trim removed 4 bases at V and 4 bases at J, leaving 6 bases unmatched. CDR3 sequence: CASSSGQSIYGYTF. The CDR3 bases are TGTGCCAGCAGCTCGGGACAGTCCATCTATGGCTACACCTTC.

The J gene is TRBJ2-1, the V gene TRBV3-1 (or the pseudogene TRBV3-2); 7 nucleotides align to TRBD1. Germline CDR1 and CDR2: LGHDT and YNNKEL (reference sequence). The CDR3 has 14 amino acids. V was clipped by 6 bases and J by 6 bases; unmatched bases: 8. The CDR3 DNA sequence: TGTGCCAGCAGACAAAATACAGGGGTCAATGAGCAGTTCTTC. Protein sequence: CASRQNTGVNEQFF.

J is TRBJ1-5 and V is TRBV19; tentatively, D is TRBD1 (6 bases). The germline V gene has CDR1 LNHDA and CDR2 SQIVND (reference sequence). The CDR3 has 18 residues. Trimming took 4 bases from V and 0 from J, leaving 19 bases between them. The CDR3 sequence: CASSSAGDIFHSNQPQHF. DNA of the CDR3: TGTGCCAGTAGTAGTGCCGGGGACATATTCCATAGCAATCAGCCCCAGCATTTT.

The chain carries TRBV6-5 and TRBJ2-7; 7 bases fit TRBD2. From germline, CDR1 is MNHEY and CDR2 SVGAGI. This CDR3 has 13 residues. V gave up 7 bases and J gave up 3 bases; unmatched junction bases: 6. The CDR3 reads CASKRGLLYEQYV. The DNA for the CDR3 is TGTGCCAGCAAGCGGGGTTTACTCTACGAGCAGTACGTC.

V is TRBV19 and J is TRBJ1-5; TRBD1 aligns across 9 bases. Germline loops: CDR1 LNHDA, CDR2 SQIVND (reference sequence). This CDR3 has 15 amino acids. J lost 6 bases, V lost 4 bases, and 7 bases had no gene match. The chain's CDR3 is CASSRTGDFGQPQHF. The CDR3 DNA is TGTGCCAGTAGTAGGACAGGGGATTTTGGTCAGCCCCAGCATTTT.

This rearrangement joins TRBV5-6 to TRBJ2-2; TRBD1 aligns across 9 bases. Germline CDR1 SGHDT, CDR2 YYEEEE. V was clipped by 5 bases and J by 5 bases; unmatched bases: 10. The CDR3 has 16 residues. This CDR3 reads CASRYRGTGRTGELFF. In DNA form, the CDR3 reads TGTGCCAGCAGATATCGCGGGACAGGGCGAACCGGGGAGCTGTTTTTT. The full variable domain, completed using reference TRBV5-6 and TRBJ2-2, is DAGVTQSPTHLIKTRGQQVTLRCSPKSGHDTVSWYQQALGQGPQFIFQYYEEEERQRGNFPDRFSGHQFPNYSSELNVNALLLGDSALYLCASRYRGTGRTGELFFGEGSRLTVL.

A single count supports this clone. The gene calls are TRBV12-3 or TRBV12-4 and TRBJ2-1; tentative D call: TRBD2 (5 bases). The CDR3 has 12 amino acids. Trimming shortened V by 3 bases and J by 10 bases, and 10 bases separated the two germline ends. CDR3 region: CASSFSRAEQFF. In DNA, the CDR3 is TGTGCCAGCAGTTTTTCGAGGGCGGAGCAGTTCTTC.

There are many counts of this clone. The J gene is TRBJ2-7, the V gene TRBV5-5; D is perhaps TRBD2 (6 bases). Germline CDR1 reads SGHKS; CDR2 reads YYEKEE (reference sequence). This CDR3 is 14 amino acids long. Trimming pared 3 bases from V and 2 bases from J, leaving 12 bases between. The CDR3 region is CASSSWGDPYEQYV. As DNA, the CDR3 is TGTGCCAGCAGCTCCTGGGGGGATCCCTACGAGCAGTACGTC.

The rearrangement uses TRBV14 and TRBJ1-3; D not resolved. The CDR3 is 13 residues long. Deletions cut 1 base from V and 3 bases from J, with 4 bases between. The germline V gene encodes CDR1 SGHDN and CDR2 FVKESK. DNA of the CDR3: TGTGCCAGCAGCCAAGCAGGTGGAAACACCATATATTTT. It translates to CASSQAGGNTIYF. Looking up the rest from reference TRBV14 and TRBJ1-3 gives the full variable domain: EAGVTQFPSHSVIEKGQTVTLRCDPISGHDNLYWYRRVMGKEIKFLLHFVKESKQDESGMPNNRFLAERTGGTYSTLKVQPAELEDSGVYFCASSQAGGNTIYFGEGSWLTVV.

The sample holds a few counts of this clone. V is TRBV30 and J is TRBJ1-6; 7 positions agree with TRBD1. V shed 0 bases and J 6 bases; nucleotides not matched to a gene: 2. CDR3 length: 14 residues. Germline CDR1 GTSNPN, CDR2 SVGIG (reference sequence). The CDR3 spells CAWSVRQGNSPLHF. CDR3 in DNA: TGTGCCTGGAGTGTACGACAGGGTAATTCACCCCTCCACTTT.

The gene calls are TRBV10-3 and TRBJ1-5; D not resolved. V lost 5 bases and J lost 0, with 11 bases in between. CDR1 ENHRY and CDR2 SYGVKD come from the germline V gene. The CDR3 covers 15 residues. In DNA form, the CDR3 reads TGTGCCATCAGTCCCACAGAGTATAGCAATCAGCCCCAGCATTTT. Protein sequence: CAISPTEYSNQPQHF.

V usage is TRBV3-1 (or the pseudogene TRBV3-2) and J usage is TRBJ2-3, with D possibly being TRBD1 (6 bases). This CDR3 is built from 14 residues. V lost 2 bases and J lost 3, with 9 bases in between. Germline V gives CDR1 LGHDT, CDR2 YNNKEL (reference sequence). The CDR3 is CASSQSQGTDTQYF. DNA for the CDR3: TGTGCCAGCAGCCAATCCCAGGGGACAGATACGCAGTATTTT.

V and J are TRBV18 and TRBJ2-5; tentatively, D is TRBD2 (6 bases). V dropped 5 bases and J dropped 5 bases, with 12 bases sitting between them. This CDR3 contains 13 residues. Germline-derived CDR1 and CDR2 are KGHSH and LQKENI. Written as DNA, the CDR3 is TGTGCCAGCTCAGGCGGGGTCGGGGAGACCCAGTACTTC. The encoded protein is CASSGGVGETQYF.

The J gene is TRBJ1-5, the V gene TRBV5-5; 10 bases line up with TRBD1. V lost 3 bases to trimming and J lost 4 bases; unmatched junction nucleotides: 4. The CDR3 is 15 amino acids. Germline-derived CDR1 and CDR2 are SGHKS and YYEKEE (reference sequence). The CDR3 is CASSSGQGENQPQHF. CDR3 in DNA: TGTGCCAGCAGCTCAGGACAGGGGGAAAATCAGCCCCAGCATTTT.

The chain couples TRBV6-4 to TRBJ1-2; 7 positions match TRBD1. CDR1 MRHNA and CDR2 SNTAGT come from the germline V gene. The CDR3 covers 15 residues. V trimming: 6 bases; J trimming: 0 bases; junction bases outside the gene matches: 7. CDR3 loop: CASSRDSSSNYGYTF. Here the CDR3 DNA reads TGTGCCAGCAGCCGGGACAGTTCATCTAACTATGGCTACACCTTC.

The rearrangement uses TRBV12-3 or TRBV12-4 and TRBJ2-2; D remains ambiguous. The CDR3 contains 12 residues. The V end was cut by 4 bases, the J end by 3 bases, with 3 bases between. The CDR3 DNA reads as TGTGCCAGCAGTTCCTACACCGGGGAGCTGTTTTTT. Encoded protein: CASSSYTGELFF.

CDR3 coding DNA: TGCGCCAGCAGCCATCCTGGGACTAGCGGGGGCCCGTACCAAGAGACCCAGTACTTC. It specifies CASSHPGTSGGPYQETQYF. The chain couples TRBV4-1 to TRBJ2-5, with 14 bases aligning to TRBD2. The CDR3 has 19 residues. After removal of 3 bases from V and 0 bases from J, the junction contained 9 bases not matched to a gene. Germline V gene data show CDR1 as MGHRA and CDR2 as YSYEKL.

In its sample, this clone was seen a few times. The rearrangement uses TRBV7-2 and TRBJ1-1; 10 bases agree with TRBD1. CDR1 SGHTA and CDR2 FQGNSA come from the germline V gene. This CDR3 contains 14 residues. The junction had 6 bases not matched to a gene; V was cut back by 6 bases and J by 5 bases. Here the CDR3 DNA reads TGTGCCAGCAGTCAGGACAGGGGGAGGACTGAAGCTTTCTTT. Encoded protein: CASSQDRGRTEAFF.

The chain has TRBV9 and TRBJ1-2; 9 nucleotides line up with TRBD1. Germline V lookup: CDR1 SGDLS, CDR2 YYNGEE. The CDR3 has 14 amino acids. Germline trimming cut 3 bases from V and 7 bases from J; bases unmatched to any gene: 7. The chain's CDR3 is CASSGYRGRRGYTF. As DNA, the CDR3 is TGTGCCAGCAGCGGTTACAGGGGGCGACGTGGCTACACCTTC.

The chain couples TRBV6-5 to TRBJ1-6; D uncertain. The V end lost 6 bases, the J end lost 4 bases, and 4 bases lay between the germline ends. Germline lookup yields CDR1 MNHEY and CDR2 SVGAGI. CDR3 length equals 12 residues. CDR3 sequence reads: CASSFYNSPLHF. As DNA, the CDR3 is TGTGCCAGCAGCTTTTATAATTCACCCCTCCACTTT.

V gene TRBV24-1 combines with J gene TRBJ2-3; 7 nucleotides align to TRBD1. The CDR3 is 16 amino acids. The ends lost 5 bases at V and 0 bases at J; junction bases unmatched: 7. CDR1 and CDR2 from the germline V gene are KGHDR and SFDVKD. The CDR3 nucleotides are TGTGCCACCAGTGCCAAGGGGACAGCTAGCACAGATACGCAGTATTTT. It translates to CATSAKGTASTDTQYF.